These 28 T cell receptor beta chains were sequenced from one sample in a study of regulatory T cells in long-lasting Graves disease. iRepertoire HTBI primers and Arm-PCR of CDR3 regions built TCR beta libraries. Via MiXCR, TCRdb re-called the multiplex PCR reads, giving one row per CDR3 protein. This repertoire shows over 350,000 distinct CDR3 sequences, approximately 16% found once; its top ten account for about 8%. Time point denoted: newly diagnosed GD, antithyroid drugs for less than 3 months. There was RNA extracted from PBMCs, and the TCR library was made from it. Separately, the same data were catalogued under a study of T cells in Graves' hyperthyroidism and ophthalmopathy.

The specimen comprised peripheral blood mononuclear cells (PBMCs), sampled at new diagnosis, from a patient treated with antithyroid drugs. The receptors stem from a woman aged 40 to 50 with Graves disease.

This clonotype was counted between two and nine times. This chain joins TRBV5-1 and TRBJ1-1; no firm D call. V shed 0 bases and J shed 0 bases, with 12 bases lying between them. Germline V gene data show CDR1 as SGHRS and CDR2 as YFSETQ. The CDR3 length is 16 residues. CDR3 DNA: TGCGCCAGCAGCTTGGGCCCCTCTCGGGTGAACACTGAAGCTTTCTTT. Its protein is CASSLGPSRVNTEAFF.

This clonotype was counted a single time. This could be a read error, since a much larger clone is one nucleotide away. The chain has TRBV10-3 and TRBJ1-2; perhaps TRBD1 as D (6 bases). The V gene's germline CDR1 is ENHRY and CDR2 SYGVKD. The CDR3 runs to 13 residues. The CDR3 region has the DNA TGTGCCATCAGTTATGGACAGAACTATGTCTACACCTTC. The encoded protein is CAISYGQNYVYTF.

This clonotype appeared many times. This chain's CDR3 is CASSLYSGANVLTF. CDR3 in DNA: TGTGCCAGCAGTCTTTACTCTGGGGCCAACGTCCTGACTTTC. V and J are TRBV7-2 and TRBJ2-6; D is ambiguous. Trimming shortened V by 6 bases and J by 0 bases, and 6 bases separated the two germline ends. The germline V gene has CDR1 SGHTA and CDR2 FQGNSA. The CDR3 runs 14 residues.

The chain is built from TRBV7-9 and TRBJ1-5; TRBD1 aligns across 7 bases. V lost 5 bases and J lost 9; bases outside the gene matches: 7. The CDR3 is made up of 13 amino acids. From germline, CDR1 is SEHNR and CDR2 FQNEAQ (reference sequence). DNA of the CDR3: TGTGCCAGCAGCCAAGCAGGGGGACGGCCCCAGCATTTT. Its protein product is CASSQAGGRPQHF.

This clonotype was recorded many times. The chain is built from TRBV10-2 and TRBJ2-1; D ambiguous. The CDR3 spans 14 residues. Trimming shortened V by 6 bases and J by 10 bases, and 19 bases separated the two germline ends. The germline CDR1 and CDR2 sequences are WSHSY and SAAADI. The CDR3 region is CASSPISTEMEQFF. DNA for the CDR3: TGCGCCAGCAGCCCCATATCTACGGAGATGGAGCAGTTCTTC.

At least ten counts were recorded for this clonotype. The CDR3, as DNA: TGTGCCAGCACCGACGAGGGCGATCGGCCCCAGCATTTT. Its translation: CASTDEGDRPQHF. The rearrangement joins TRBV6-1 to TRBJ1-5; the D is unclear. Germline loops: CDR1 MNHNS, CDR2 SASEGT. V was shortened by 7 bases and J by 9 bases, with 16 bases between the two germline ends. This CDR3 has 13 residues.

This clonotype was detected many times. J is TRBJ2-1 and V is TRBV7-2; 8 nucleotides align to TRBD2. The V gene's germline CDR1 is SGHTA and CDR2 FQGNSA. The V and J ends lost 4 bases and 1 base, in that order; junction bases with no gene match: 6. This CDR3 spans 16 amino acids. In DNA, the CDR3 is TGTGCCAGCAGCTCTCCGGGACTAGTTTCCTACAATGAGCAGTTCTTC. It is translated as CASSSPGLVSYNEQFF.

The V call is TRBV20-1, the J call TRBJ2-1; the D gene is possibly TRBD2 (6 bases). Germline values: CDR1 DFQATT, CDR2 SNEGSKA (reference sequence). The CDR3 covers 15 residues. Trimming took off 0 bases at V and 5 bases at J, with 14 bases between the two ends. The DNA of the CDR3 is TGCAGTGCTAGAGATCAGCTAGCGCGTGACAATGAGCAGTTCTTC. It codes for CSARDQLARDNEQFF.

Worth noting for this clonotype: The likely explanation is a read error, given a far larger clone one base away. This chain joins TRBV9 and TRBJ2-5, with D perhaps matching TRBD2 (6 bases). CDR1 is SGDLS and CDR2 is YYNGEE in the germline V gene. The CDR3 runs 14 residues. The CDR3 DNA follows: TGTGCCAGCAGCGCCCGGGGACTGAGGAATGAGCAGCTCTTC. Protein: CASSARGLRNEQLF.

This clonotype came up many times. The chain links TRBV2 to TRBJ2-2, with 10 nucleotides matching TRBD1. The CDR3 loop spans 16 amino acids. V shed 5 bases and J 3 bases; nucleotides not matched to a gene: 6. Germline V gives CDR1 SNHLY, CDR2 FYNNEI. DNA of the CDR3: TGTGCCAGCAGTTATGACAGGGGGCGCGACACCGGGGAGCTGTTTTTT. Protein sequence: CASSYDRGRDTGELFF.

This chain uses TRBV19 with TRBJ2-7; 7 bases are a match to TRBD1. This CDR3 spans 13 amino acids. The germline V gene has CDR1 LNHDA and CDR2 SQIVND (reference sequence). The ends lost 6 bases at V and 7 bases at J; junction bases unmatched: 9. CDR3 nucleotides: TGTGCCAGTAGCTGGACAGGCCGAGGGGAGCAGTACTTC. Amino acid sequence: CASSWTGRGEQYF.

This clonotype has a handful of counts. V gene TRBV4-1 combines with J gene TRBJ2-7, with a weak D call TRBD1 (5 bases). Germline V gene data show CDR1 as MGHRA and CDR2 as YSYEKL. The V and J ends lost 1 base and 4 bases respectively, with 14 bases between them. The CDR3 has 15 amino acids. The CDR3 DNA sequence: TGCGCCAGCAGCCAAGCTAGATCGACAGCATACGAGCAGTACTTC. Protein: CASSQARSTAYEQYF.

Many counts were recorded for this clonotype. This rearrangement joins TRBV20-1 to TRBJ1-2; 10 bases are a match to TRBD1. With 2 bases clipped from V and 8 bases from J, the junction kept 11 bases outside the gene matches. The V gene's germline CDR1 is DFQATT and CDR2 SNEGSKA (reference sequence). This CDR3 comprises 15 residues. The CDR3 region has the DNA TGCAGTGCTAGACGGGACAGGGGAGCAAGTGGAGGCTACACCTTC. Its translation is CSARRDRGASGGYTF.

This clonotype has more than one count but fewer than ten. The chain uses TRBV7-6 and TRBJ2-3, with D maybe TRBD2 (6 bases). With 2 bases removed from V and 0 bases from J, the gap between germline ends came to 12 bases. This CDR3 spans 16 amino acids. Germline V gene data show CDR1 as SGHVS and CDR2 as FNYEAQ. The CDR3 bases are TGTGCCAGCAGCTTATTGGAGGGCACTAGCACAGATACGCAGTATTTT. The encoded protein is CASSLLEGTSTDTQYF.

The sample holds many counts of this clonotype. This rearrangement joins TRBV11-3 to TRBJ2-2; 11 bases match TRBD1. The CDR3 totals 17 residues. Germline V gene data show CDR1 as SGHNT and CDR2 as YENEEA. V shed 5 bases, J shed 5 bases, and the junction held 10 bases outside the gene matches. This chain's CDR3 is CASSKGQGALWTGELFF. The CDR3 coding sequence is TGTGCCAGCAGCAAAGGACAGGGGGCTCTATGGACCGGGGAGCTGTTTTTT.

This clonotype was counted many times. Written as DNA, the CDR3 is TGTGCCAGTCAAAGACAGGGGGCGAGGGGCAATCAGCCCCAGCATTTT. It yields the protein CASQRQGARGNQPQHF. V gene TRBV6-1 combines with J gene TRBJ1-5; TRBD1 agrees at 10 bases. CDR3 length equals 16 residues. Germline CDR1 and CDR2: MNHNS and SASEGT. Trimming removed 9 bases from V and 2 bases from J; junction bases left unmatched: 10.

Ten or more counts support this clonotype. The V call is TRBV6-2 or TRBV6-3, the J call TRBJ2-7; 11 positions match TRBD1. The V and J ends lost 4 bases and 4 bases, in that order; junction bases with no gene match: 12. The CDR3 length is 17 residues. CDR1 and CDR2 from the germline V gene are MNHEY and SVGEGT. CDR3 in amino acids: CASSSGQGARRLYEQYF. CDR3 sequence (DNA): TGTGCCAGCAGTTCCGGACAGGGGGCCCGGAGACTGTACGAGCAGTACTTC.

This clonotype appeared many times. This sequence joins TRBV7-2 and TRBJ2-5; 11 bases align to TRBD2. The CDR3 is made up of 17 amino acids. Losses at the gene ends were 0 bases for V and 5 bases for J; bases not matched to a gene: 8. CDR1 SGHTA and CDR2 FQGNSA come from the germline V gene. The CDR3 DNA reads as TGTGCCAGCAGCTTAGCTGTCGTCGTAGCGGGAGGGGAGACCCAGTACTTC. Protein sequence: CASSLAVVVAGGETQYF.

This clonotype was found many times. The chain links TRBV19 to TRBJ2-2; 12 nucleotides agree with TRBD2. The CDR3 consists of 16 residues. In germline, CDR1 is LNHDA, CDR2 SQIVND (reference sequence). V lost 4 bases, J lost 6 bases, and 6 bases stayed unmatched. CDR3 DNA sequence: TGTGCCAGTAGTAGGGGACTAGCGGGTCCGGCCGGGGAGCTGTTTTTT. Encoded protein: CASSRGLAGPAGELFF.

This clonotype was detected many times. V gene TRBV5-1 combines with J gene TRBJ2-7, with 11 bases aligning to TRBD1. This CDR3 is built from 14 residues. Germline-derived CDR1 and CDR2 are SGHRS and YFSETQ. V lost 7 bases, J lost 2 bases, and 5 bases stayed unmatched. CDR3 coding DNA: TGCGCCAGCTGTCCGGACAGGGGGCCCTACGAGCAGTACTTC. Translation: CASCPDRGPYEQYF.

A note on this clonotype: A read error is possible here, since a much larger clone lies one base away. The V gene is TRBV19, the J gene TRBJ1-1; 8 bases match TRBD1. J gave up 0 bases and V 6 bases, and 9 bases lay outside the gene matches. CDR3 length: 16 residues. The germline V gene has CDR1 LNHDA and CDR2 SQIVND (reference sequence). The DNA for the CDR3 is TGTGCCAGTAGCCAGGGGGCAGTAGTCATGAACACTGAAGCTTTCTTT. This encodes CASSQGAVVMNTEAFF.

There are many counts of this clonotype. The chain links TRBV14 to TRBJ2-1, with 12 bases identical to TRBD2. V shed 0 bases and J 9 bases; nucleotides not matched to a gene: 0. The CDR3 loop spans 14 amino acids. Per germline, CDR1 SGHDN and CDR2 FVKESK. The CDR3 DNA follows: TGTGCCAGCAGCCAAGAACTAGCGGGGGGTGAGCAGTTCTTC. This encodes CASSQELAGGEQFF.

This clonotype came up many times. V gene TRBV6-1 combines with J gene TRBJ2-3; tentatively, D is TRBD1 (6 bases). V lost 5 bases to trimming and J lost 0 bases, with 9 bases between them. CDR3 length equals 14 residues. CDR1 and CDR2 from the germline V gene are MNHNS and SASEGT. DNA of the CDR3: TGTGCCAGCAGTCGACAGGAGAGCACAGATACGCAGTATTTT. This encodes CASSRQESTDTQYF.

V usage is TRBV29-1 and J usage is TRBJ2-1; D unclear. Trimming left V 0 bases short and J 8 bases short, with 8 bases between. Germline CDR1 and CDR2: SQVTM and ANQGSEA. The CDR3 loop spans 12 amino acids. CDR3 bases: TGCAGCGTTGAAGATCTTAGGGATGAGCAGTTCTTC. Encoded protein: CSVEDLRDEQFF.

This clonotype was observed many times. This rearrangement joins TRBV12-3 or TRBV12-4 to TRBJ2-3; possible D gene TRBD2, 5 bases. This CDR3 has 14 amino acids. The germline V and J ends were trimmed by 6 bases and 4 bases, with 14 bases remaining between them. CDR3 protein: CASSTGAVADTQYF. CDR3 in DNA: TGTGCCAGCAGCACCGGAGCGGTGGCAGATACGCAGTATTTT.

This clonotype was observed at least ten times. V and J are TRBV28 and TRBJ2-5; 9 bases fit TRBD2. The germline CDR1 and CDR2 sequences are MDHEN and SYDVKM. The V and J ends lost 5 bases and 5 bases, in that order; junction bases with no gene match: 12. The CDR3 runs 16 residues. In DNA form, the CDR3 reads TGTGCCAGCAGTCAAAGGGGGCGGGAGGGCCGGGAGACCCAGTACTTC. Amino acid sequence: CASSQRGREGRETQYF.

This clonotype was seen at least ten times. The V call is TRBV28, the J call TRBJ2-7; D unclear. CDR3 length: 14 amino acids. V shed 2 bases and J shed 4 bases, with 12 bases lying between them. Germline V gene sequence: CDR1 MDHEN, CDR2 SYDVKM. CDR3 protein: CASSLRQNIYEQYF. The CDR3 region has the DNA TGTGCCAGCAGTTTACGGCAGAATATTTACGAGCAGTACTTC.

This clonotype was observed a few times. The chain employs TRBV20-1 and TRBJ1-1, with TRBD1 as a possible D gene (5 bases). The ends were cut back, 0 bases at V and 0 bases at J, with 8 bases in the middle. The CDR3 runs to 14 residues. Germline V gives CDR1 DFQATT, CDR2 SNEGSKA (reference sequence). The CDR3 DNA sequence: TGCAGTGCTAGAGATCAGGGACTGAACACTGAAGCTTTCTTT. Residues: CSARDQGLNTEAFF.